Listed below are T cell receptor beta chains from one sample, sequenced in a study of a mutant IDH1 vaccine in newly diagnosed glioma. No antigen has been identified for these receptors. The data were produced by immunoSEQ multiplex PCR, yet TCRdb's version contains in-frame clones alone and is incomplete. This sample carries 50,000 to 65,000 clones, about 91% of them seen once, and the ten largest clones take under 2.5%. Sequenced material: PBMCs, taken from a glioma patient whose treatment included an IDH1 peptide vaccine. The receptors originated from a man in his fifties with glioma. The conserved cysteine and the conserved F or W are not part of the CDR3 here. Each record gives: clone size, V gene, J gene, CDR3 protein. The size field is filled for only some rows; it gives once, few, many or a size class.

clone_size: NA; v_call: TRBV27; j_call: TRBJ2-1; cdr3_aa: ASSWGTSGYNEQF
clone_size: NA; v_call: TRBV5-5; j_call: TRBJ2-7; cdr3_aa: ASSLARFRDEQY
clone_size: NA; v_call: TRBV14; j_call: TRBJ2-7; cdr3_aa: ASSQVYPASSYEQY
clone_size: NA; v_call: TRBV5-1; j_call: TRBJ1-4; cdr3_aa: ASSPRTVTNEKLF
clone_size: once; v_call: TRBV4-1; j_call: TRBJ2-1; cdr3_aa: ASSQVLAGDYEQF
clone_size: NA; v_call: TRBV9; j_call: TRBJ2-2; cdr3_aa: ASRPTGLGTGELF
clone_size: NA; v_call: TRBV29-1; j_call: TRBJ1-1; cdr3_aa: SGKRNTEAF
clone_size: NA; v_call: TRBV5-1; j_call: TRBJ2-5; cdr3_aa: ASSLGQLAGGQETQY
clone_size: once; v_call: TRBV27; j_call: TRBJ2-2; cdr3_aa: ASSLSYNTGELF
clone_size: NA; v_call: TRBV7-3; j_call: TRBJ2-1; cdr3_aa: ASSRDTRGSYNEQF
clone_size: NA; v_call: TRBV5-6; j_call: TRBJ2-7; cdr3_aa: ASSHRDRGYEQY
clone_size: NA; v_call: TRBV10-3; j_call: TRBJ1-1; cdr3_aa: AITPGGPDTEAF
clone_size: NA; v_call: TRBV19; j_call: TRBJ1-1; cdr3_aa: ASSRRYGVDTEAF
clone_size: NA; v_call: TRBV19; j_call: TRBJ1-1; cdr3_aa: ASSPVKALPTEAF
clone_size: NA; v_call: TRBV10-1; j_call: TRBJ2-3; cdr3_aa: ASSQLAGGVTDTQY
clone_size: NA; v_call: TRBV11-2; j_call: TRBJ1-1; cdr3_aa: ASSSYGGTEAF
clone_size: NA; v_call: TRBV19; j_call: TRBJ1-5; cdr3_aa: ASSWTGDSNQPQH